One T cell receptor (beta chain) is described in this entry. Its antigen is not known. A 5'RACE reaction primed in the constant segment made cDNA libraries of TCR alpha and TCR beta, and these carried sample barcodes and UMIs. TCRdb processed the 5' RACE reads anew with MiXCR; each CDR3 protein has one entry. The data show about 180,000 distinct CDR3 sequences, about 18% seen once. This record belongs to a study of T-cell memory formation after mild COVID-19. Overall study findings and caveats: Cross-reactive memory apparently joined, as some responding clones appeared in pre-infection memory. Contracting CD4+ clones were located mainly in CM and EM, and CD8+ clones in EMRA. Among clones contracting day 15 to 85, CD4/CD8 was balanced, whereas later expanders leaned CD4+.

Input material: PBMCs or a T cell subset sorted from them (not recorded which). This clonotype was sampled from a man aged 18 to 30 who had mild COVID-19 (a few samples of this study predate the infection). Cell type and time point are not known.

The CDR3 spells CASRSRVYNEQFF. CDR3 in DNA: TGTGCCAGCAGGAGCAGGGTCTACAATGAGCAGTTCTTC. The chain links TRBV6-5 to TRBJ2-1, with D perhaps matching TRBD1 (5 bases). Germline V gene lookup returns CDR1 MNHEY and CDR2 SVGAGI. CDR3 length: 13 amino acids. V was shortened by 6 bases and J by 3 bases, with 9 bases between the two germline ends.